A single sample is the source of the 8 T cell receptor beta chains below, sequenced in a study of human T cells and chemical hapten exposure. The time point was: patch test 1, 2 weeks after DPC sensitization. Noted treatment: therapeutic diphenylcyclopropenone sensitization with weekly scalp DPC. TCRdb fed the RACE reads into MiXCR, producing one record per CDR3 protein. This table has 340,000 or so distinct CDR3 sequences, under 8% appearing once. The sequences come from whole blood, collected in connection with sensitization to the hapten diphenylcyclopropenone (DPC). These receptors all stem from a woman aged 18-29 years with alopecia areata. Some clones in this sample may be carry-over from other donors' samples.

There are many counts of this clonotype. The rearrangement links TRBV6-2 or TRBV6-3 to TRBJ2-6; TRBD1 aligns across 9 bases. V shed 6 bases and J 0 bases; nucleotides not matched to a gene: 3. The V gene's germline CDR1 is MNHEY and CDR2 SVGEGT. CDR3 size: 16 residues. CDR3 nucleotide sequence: TGTGCCAGCAGATCGGACAGGGGCTCTGGGGCCAACGTCCTGACTTTC. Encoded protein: CASRSDRGSGANVLTF.

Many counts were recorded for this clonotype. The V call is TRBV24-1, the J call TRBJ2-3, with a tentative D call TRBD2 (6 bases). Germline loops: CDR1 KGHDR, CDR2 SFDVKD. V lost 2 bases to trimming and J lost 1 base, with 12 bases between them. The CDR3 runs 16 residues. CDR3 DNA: TGTGCCACCAGTGATTGGCCGGGGGTAGGCACAGATACGCAGTATTTT. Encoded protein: CATSDWPGVGTDTQYF.

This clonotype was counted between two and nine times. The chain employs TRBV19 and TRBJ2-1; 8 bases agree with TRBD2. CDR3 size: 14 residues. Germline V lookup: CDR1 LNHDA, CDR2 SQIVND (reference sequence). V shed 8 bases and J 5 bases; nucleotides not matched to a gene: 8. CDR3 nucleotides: TGTGCCAGTCTCTCCGCGGGGGGCCACAATGAGCAGTTCTTC. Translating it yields CASLSAGGHNEQFF.

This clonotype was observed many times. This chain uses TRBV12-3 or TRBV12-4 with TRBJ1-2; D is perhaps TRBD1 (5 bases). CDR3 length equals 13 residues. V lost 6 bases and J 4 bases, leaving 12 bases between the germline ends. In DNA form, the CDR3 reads TGTGCCAGCAGGCCTGACAGTGTCTATGGCTACACCTTC. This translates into CASRPDSVYGYTF.

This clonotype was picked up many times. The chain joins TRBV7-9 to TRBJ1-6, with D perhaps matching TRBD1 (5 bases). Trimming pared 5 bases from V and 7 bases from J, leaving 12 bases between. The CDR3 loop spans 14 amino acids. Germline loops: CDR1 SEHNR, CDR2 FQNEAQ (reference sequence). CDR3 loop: CASSPQGLNSPLHF. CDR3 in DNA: TGTGCCAGCAGCCCCCAGGGATTGAATTCACCCCTCCACTTT.

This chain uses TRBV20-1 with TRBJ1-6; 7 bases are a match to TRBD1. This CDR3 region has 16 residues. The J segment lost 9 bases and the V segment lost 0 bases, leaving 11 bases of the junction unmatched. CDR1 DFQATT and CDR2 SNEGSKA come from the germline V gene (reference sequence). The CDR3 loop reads CSARDYGAGGSSPLHF. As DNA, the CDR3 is TGCAGTGCTAGAGATTACGGGGCAGGGGGTAGTTCACCCCTCCACTTT.

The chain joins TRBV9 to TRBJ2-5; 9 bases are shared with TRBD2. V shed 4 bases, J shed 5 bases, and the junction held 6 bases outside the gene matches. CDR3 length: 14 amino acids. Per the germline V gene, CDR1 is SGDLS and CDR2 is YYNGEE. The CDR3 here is CASSRFLAGETQYF. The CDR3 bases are TGTGCCAGCAGCAGGTTCCTAGCGGGGGAGACCCAGTACTTC.

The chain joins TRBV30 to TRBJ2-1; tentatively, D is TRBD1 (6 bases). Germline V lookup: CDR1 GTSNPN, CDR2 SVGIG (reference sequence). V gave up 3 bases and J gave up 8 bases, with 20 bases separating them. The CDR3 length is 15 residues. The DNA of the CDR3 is TGTGCCTGGAGGTACGCCGGGACACCCTCTTATGAGCAGTTCTTC. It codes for CAWRYAGTPSYEQFF.